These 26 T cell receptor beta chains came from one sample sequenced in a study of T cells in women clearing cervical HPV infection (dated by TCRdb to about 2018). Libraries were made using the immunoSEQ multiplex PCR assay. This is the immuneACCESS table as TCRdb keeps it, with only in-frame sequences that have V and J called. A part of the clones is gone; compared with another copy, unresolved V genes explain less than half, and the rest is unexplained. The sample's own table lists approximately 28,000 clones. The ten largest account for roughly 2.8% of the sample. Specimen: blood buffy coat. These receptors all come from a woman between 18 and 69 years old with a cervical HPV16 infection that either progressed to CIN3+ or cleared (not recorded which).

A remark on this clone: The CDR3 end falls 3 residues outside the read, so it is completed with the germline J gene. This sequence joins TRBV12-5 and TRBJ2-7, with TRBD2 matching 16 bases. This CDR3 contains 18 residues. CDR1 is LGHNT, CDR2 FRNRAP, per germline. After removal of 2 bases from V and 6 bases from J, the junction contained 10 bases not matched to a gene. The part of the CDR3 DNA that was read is TGTGCTAGTGGTTTGTCCCGGGGACTAGCGGGAGGGTTAGTCGAG. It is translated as CASGLSRGLAGGLVE. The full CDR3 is CASGLSRGLAGGLVEQYF.

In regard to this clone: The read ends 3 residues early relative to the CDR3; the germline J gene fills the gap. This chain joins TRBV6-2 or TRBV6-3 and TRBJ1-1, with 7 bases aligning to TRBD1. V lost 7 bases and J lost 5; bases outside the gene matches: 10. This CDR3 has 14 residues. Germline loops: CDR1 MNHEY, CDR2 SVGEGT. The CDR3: CASNQGGRVTEAFF. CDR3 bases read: TGTGCCAGCAACCAGGGGGGCAGGGTGACTGAA.

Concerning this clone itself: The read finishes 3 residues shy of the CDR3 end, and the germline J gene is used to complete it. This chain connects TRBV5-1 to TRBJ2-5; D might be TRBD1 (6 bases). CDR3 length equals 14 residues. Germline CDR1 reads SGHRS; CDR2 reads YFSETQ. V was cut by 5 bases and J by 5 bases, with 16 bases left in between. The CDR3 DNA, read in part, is TGCGCCAGCAGACAGGGTAATTTGTTGGAGACC. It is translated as CASRQGNLLET. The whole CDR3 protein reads CASRQGNLLETQYF. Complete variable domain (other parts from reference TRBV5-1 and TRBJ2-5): KAGVTQTPRYLIKTRGQQVTLSCSPISGHRSVSWYQQTPGQGLQFLFEYFSETQRNKGNFPGRFSGRQFSNSRSEMNVSTLELGDSALYLCASRQGNLLETQYFGPGTRLLVL.

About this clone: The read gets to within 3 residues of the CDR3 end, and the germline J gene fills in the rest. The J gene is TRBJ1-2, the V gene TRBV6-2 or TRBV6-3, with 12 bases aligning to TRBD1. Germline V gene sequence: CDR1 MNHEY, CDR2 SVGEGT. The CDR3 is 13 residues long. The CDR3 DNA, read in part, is TGTGCCAGCAGAGGGACAGGGGGCGCCGGC. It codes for CASRGTGGAG. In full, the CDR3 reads CASRGTGGAGYTF.

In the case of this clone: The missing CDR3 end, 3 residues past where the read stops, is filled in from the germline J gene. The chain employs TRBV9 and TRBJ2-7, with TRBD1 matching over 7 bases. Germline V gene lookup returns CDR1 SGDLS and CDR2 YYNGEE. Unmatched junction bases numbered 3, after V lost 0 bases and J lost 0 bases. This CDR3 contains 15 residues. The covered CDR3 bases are TGTGCCAGCAGCGTAGGGGCAGGGGGCTCCTACGAG. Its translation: CASSVGAGGSYE. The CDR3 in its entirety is CASSVGAGGSYEQYF.

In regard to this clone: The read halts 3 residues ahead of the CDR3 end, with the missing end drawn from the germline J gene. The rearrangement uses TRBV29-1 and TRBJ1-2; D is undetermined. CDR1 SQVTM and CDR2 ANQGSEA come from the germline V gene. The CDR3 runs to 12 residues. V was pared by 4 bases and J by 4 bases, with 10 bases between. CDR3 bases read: TGCAGCGTTGCTGTATCTCCCTATGGC. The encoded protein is CSVAVSPYG. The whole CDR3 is CSVAVSPYGYTF.

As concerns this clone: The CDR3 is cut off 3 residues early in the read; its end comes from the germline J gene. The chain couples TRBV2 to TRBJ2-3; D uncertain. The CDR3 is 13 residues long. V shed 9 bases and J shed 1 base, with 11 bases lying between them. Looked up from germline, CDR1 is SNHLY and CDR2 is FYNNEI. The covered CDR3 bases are TGTGCCAGTGAATCCGGTCGCACAGATACG. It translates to CASESGRTDT. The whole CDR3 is CASESGRTDTQYF.

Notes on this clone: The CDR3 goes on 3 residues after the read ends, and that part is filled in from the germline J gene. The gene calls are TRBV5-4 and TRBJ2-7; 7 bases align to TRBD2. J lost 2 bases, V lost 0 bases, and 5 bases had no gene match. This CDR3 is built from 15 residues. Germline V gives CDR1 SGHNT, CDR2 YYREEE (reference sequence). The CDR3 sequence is CASSLERGRTYEQYF. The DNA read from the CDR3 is TGTGCCAGCAGCTTGGAGCGGGGCCGCACCTACGAG.

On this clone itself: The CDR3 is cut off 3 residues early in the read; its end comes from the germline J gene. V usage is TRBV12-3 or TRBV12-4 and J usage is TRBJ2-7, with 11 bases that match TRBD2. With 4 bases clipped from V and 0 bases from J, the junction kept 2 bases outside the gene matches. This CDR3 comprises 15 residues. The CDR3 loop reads CASSYTSGGSYEQYF. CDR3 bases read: TGTGCCAGCAGTTATACTAGCGGGGGCTCCTACGAG.

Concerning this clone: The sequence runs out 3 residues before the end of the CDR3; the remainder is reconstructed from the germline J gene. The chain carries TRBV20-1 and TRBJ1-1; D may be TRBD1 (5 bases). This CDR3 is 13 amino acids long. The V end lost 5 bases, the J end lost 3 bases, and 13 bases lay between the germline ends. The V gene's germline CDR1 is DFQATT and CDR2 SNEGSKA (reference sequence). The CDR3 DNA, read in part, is TGCAGTGCTCACGGAGTAGGGGACACTGAA. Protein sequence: CSAHGVGDTE. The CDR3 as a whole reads CSAHGVGDTEAFF.

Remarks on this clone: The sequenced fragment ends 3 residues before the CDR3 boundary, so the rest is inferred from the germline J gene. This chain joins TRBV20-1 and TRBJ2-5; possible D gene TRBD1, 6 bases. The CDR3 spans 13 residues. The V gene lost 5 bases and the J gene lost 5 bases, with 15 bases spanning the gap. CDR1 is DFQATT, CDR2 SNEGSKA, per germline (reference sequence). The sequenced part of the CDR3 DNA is TGCAGTGCTGGACAGCGAGGACGGGAGACC. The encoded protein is CSAGQRGRET. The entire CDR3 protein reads CSAGQRGRETQYF.

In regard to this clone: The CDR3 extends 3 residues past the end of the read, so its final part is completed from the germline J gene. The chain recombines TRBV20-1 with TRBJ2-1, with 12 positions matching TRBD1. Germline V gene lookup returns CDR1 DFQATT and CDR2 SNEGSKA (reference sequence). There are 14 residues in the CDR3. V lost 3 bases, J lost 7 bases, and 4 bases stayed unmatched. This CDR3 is CSARGQGAGNEQFF. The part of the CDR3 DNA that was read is TGCAGTGCTAGGGGACAGGGGGCAGGAAATGAG.

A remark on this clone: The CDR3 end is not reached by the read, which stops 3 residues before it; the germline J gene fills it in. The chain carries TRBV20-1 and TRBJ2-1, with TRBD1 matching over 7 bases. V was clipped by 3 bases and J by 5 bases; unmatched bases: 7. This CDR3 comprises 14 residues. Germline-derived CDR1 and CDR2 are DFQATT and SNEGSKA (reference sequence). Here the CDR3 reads CSASNRGTHNEQFF. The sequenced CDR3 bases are TGCAGTGCTAGTAACAGGGGTACCCACAATGAG.

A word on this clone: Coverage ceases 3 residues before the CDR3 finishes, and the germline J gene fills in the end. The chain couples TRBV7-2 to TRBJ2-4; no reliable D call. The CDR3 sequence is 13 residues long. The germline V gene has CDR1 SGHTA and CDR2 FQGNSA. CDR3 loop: CASSFRQDYGQYF. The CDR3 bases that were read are TGTGCCAGCAGCTTCAGGCAGGATTATGGT.

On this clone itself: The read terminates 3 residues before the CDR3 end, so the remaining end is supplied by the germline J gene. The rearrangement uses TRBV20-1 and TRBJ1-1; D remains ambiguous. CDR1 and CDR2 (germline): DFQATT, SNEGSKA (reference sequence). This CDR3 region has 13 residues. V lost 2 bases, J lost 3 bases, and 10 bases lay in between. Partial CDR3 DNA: TGCAGTGCTAGACCCCACGGTGACACTGAA. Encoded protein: CSARPHGDTE. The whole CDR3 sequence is CSARPHGDTEAFF.

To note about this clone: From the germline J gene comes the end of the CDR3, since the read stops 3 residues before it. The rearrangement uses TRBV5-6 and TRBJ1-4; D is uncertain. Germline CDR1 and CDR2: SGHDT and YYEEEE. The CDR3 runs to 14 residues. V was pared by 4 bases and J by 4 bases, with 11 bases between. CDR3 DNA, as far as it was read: TGTGCCAGCAGCAACACCCGGGGTAATGAAAAA. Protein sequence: CASSNTRGNEK. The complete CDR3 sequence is CASSNTRGNEKLFF.

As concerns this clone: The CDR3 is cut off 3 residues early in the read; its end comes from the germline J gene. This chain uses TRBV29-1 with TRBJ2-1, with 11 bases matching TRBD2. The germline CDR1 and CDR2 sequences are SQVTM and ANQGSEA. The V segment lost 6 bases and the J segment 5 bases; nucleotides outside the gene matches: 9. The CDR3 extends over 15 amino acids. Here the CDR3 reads CSVVDGTSGDNEQFF. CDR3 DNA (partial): TGCAGCGTCGTAGACGGGACTAGCGGCGACAATGAG.

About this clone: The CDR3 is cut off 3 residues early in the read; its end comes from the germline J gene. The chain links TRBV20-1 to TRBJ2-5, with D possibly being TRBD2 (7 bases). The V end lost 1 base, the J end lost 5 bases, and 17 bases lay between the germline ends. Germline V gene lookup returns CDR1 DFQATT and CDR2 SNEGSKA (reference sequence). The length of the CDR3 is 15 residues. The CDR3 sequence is CSARVWWGGRETQYF. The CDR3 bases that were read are TGCAGTGCTAGAGTATGGTGGGGGGGCCGGGAGACC.

Partial CDR3 DNA: TGTGCCAGCAGCTTAGGAGGTAGCGGCTACGAG. It codes for CASSLGGSGYE. The entire CDR3 protein is CASSLGGSGYEQYF. This rearrangement joins TRBV7-7 to TRBJ2-7, with D possibly being TRBD2 (6 bases). The sequenced fragment ends 3 residues before the CDR3 boundary, so the rest is inferred from the germline J gene. Germline V lookup: CDR1 SSHAT, CDR2 FNYEAQ (reference sequence). Between the trimmed V and J ends, which lost 1 base and 3 bases, there was a span of 10 bases. CDR3 length: 14 residues.

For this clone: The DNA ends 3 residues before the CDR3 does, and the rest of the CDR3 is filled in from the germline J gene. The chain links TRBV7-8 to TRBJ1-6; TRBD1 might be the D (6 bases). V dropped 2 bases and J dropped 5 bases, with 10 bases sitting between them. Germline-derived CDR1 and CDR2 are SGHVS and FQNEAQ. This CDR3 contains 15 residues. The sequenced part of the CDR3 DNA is TGTGCCAGCAGCTTACTCGCAGGGGATAATTCACCC. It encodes CASSLLAGDNSP. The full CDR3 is CASSLLAGDNSPLHF.

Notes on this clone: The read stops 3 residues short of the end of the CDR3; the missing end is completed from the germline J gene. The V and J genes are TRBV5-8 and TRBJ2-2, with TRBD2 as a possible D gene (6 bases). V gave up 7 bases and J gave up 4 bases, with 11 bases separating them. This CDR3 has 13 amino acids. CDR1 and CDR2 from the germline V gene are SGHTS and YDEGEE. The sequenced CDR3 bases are TGTGCCAGCTGCGGGGCCTCCACCGGGGAG. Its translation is CASCGASTGE. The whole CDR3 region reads CASCGASTGELFF.

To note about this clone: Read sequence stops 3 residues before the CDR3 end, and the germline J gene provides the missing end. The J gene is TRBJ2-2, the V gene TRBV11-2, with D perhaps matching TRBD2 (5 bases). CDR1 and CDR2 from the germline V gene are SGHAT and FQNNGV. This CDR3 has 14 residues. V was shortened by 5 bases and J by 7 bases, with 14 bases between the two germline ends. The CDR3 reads CASSPTGLGGELFF. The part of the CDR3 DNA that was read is TGTGCCAGCAGCCCCACGGGGTTGGGCGGGGAG.

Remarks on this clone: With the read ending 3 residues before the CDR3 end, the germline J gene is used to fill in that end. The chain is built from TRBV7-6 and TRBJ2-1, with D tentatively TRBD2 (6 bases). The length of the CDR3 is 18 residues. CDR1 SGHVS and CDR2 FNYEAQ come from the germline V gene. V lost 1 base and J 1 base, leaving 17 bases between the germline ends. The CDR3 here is CASSLEGGAGLSYNEQFF. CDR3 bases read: TGTGCCAGCAGCTTAGAGGGCGGGGCGGGGTTATCCTACAATGAG.

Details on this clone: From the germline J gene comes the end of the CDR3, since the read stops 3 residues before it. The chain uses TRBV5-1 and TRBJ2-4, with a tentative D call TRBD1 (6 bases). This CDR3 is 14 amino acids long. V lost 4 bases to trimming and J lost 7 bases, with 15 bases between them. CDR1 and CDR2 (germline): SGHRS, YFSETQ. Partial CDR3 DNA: TGCGCCAGCAGCCCCCTAACAGGGTTGAACATT. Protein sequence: CASSPLTGLNI. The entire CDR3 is CASSPLTGLNIQYF.

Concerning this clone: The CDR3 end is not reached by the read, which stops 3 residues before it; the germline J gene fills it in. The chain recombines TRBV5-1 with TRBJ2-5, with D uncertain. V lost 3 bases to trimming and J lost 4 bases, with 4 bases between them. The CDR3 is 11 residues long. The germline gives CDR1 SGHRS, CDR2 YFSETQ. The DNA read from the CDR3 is TGCGCCAGCAGCTCGCGAGAGACC. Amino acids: CASSSRET. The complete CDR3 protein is CASSSRETQYF. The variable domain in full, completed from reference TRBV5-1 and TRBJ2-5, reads KAGVTQTPRYLIKTRGQQVTLSCSPISGHRSVSWYQQTPGQGLQFLFEYFSETQRNKGNFPGRFSGRQFSNSRSEMNVSTLELGDSALYLCASSSRETQYFGPGTRLLVL.

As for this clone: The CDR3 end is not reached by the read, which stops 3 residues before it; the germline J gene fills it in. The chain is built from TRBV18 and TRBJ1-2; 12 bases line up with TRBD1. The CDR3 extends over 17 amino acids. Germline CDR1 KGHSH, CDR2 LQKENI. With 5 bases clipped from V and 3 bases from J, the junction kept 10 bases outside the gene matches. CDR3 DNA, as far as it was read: TGTGCCAGCTCAACGGGACAGGGGGCTCTAGGGGACTATGGC. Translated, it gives CASSTGQGALGDYG. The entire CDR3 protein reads CASSTGQGALGDYGYTF.